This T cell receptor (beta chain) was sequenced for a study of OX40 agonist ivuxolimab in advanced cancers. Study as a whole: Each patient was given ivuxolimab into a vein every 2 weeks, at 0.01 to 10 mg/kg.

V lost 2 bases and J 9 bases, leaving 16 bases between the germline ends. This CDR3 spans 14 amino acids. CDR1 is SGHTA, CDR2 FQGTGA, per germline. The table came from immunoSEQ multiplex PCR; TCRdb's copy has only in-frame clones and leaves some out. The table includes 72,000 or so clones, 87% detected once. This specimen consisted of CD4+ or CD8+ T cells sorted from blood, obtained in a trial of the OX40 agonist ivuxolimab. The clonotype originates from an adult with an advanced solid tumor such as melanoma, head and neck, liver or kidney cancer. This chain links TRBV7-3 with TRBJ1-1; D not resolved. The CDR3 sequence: CASSLERADQKAFF. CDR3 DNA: TGTGCCAGCAGCTTAGAGCGGGCGGACCAAAAAGCTTTCTTT.